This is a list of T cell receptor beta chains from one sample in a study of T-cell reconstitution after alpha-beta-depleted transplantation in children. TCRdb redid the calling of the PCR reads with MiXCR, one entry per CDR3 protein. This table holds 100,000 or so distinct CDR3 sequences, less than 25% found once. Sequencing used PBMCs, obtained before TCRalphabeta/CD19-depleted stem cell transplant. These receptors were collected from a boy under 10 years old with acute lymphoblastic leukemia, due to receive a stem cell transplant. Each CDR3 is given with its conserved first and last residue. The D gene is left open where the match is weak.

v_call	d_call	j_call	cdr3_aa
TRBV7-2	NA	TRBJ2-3	CASSLVVLYTDTQYF
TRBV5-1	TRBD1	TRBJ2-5	CASISGQGRETQYF
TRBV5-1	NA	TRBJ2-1	CASSLGALQGEQFF
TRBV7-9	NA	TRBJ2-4	CASSWEEAKNIQYF
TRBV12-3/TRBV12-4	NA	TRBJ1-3	CASSLRGVGAIYF
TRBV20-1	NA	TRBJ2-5	CSGSRTAQETQYF
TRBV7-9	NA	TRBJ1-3	CASRDRATAWNTIYF
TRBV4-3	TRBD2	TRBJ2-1	CASSLKWAGVYNEQFF
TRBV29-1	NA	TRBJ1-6	CSVSRGENSPLHF
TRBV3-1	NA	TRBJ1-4	CASSRRGGSGEKLFF
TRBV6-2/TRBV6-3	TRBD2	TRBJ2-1	CASSSAGGPHEQFF
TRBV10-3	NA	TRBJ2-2	CAISSVGRGELFF
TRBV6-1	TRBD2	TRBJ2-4	CASSELGTRRAKNIQYF
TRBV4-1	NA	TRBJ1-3	CASSEQGRGNTIYF
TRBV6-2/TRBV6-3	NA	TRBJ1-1	CASSNGGSMNTEAFF
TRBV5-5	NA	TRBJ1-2	CASSKGLSNYGYTF
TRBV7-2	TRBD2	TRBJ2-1	CASSPTSGGAIYNEQFF
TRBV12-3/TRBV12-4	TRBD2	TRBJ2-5	CASSPPQASGSGETQYF
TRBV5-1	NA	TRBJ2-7	CASSPSLGSAYEQYF
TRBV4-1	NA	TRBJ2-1	CASSQGAPLATHNEQFF
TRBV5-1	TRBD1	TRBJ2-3	CASSWDRPSTDTQYF
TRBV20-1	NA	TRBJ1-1	CSAMKTGDYMNTEAFF
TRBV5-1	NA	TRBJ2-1	CASSLRWWDDEQFF
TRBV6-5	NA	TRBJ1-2	CATKDYGYTF
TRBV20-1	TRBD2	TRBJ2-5	CSASTGDSSGSDWETQYF
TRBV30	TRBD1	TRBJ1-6	CAWSIWTGSNSPLHF